The 20 T cell receptor beta chains below all came from one sample that was sequenced in a study of blood T cell repertoires in COVID-19. Some clones are missing from TCRdb's copy, which holds only in-frame ones; the method was immunoSEQ multiplex PCR. The sample has over 110,000 clones, about 87% seen once. Sequenced: peripheral blood. These TCRs come from a human donor in a cohort sampled during active COVID-19.

This chain links TRBV12-3 or TRBV12-4 with TRBJ2-5; D is unresolved. This CDR3 has 13 residues. Trimming took 6 bases from V and 5 from J, leaving 13 bases between them. The CDR3 here is CASSPGLVETQYF. The DNA for the CDR3 is TGTGCCAGCAGCCCAGGATTAGTGGAGACCCAGTACTTC.

This chain uses TRBV5-6 with TRBJ2-7, with D perhaps TRBD2 (6 bases). The CDR3 runs 13 residues. V lost 1 base, J lost 3 bases, and 8 bases lay in between. CDR1 and CDR2 (germline): SGHDT, YYEEEE. DNA of the CDR3: TGTGCCAGCAGCTTGTGGGGGGACTACGAGCAGTACTTC. Translating gives CASSLWGDYEQYF.

The rearrangement joins TRBV19 to TRBJ2-7, with D tentatively TRBD1 (6 bases). Looked up from germline, CDR1 is LNHDA and CDR2 is SQIVND (reference sequence). V was pared by 3 bases and J by 4 bases, with 10 bases between. CDR3 size: 13 residues. The CDR3, as DNA: TGTGCCAGTAGTATCAGGGGCGGGTACGAGCAGTACTTC. Translation gives CASSIRGGYEQYF.

The V gene is TRBV6-2 or TRBV6-3, the J gene TRBJ2-1; the match to TRBD2 covers 10 bases. The CDR3 loop spans 15 amino acids. Germline lookup yields CDR1 MNHEY and CDR2 SVGEGT. V lost 6 bases to trimming and J lost 4 bases; unmatched junction nucleotides: 6. The chain's CDR3 is CASSKSGGAYNEQFF. The DNA of the CDR3 is TGTGCCAGCAGCAAGAGCGGGGGGGCTTACAATGAGCAGTTCTTC.

This chain joins TRBV11-2 and TRBJ2-1, with 11 bases lining up with TRBD2. The ends lost 5 bases at V and 7 bases at J; junction bases unmatched: 10. Germline loops: CDR1 SGHAT, CDR2 FQNNGV. There are 16 residues in the CDR3. The CDR3 bases are TGTGCCAGCAGCCTACTAGCGGGGGACCTTTTTAATGAGCAGTTCTTC. It yields the protein CASSLLAGDLFNEQFF.

The V call is TRBV4-3, the J call TRBJ2-2; 8 nucleotides agree with TRBD2. CDR1 is LGHNA and CDR2 is YSLEER in the germline V gene. Unmatched junction bases numbered 8, after V lost 4 bases and J lost 1 base. The CDR3 has 17 amino acids. CDR3 loop: CASSPTGGRGNTGELFF. The CDR3 nucleotides read TGCGCCAGCAGCCCCACGGGGGGGCGGGGGAACACCGGGGAGCTGTTTTTT.

The J gene is TRBJ2-3, the V gene TRBV7-3, with TRBD2 identical over 10 bases. Trimming removed 5 bases from V and 0 bases from J; junction bases left unmatched: 2. Germline-derived CDR1 and CDR2 are SGHTA and FQGTGA. The length of the CDR3 is 15 residues. CDR3 DNA: TGTGCCAGCAGCCCAGCGGGGGGGAGCACAGATACGCAGTATTTT. Protein product: CASSPAGGSTDTQYF.

This chain links TRBV9 with TRBJ2-1; 10 bases align to TRBD1. Trimming took 4 bases from V and 1 from J; bases not matched to a gene: 8. The CDR3 runs to 17 residues. The germline V gene encodes CDR1 SGDLS and CDR2 YYNGEE. The DNA for the CDR3 is TGTGCCAGCAGCTGGGGACAGGGGATCGGGTCCTACAATGAGCAGTTCTTC. Translating it yields CASSWGQGIGSYNEQFF. Full variable domain (outside the CDR3, taken from reference TRBV9 and TRBJ2-1): DSGVTQTPKHLITATGQRVTLRCSPRSGDLSVYWYQQSLDQGLQFLIQYYNGEERAKGNILERFSAQQFPDLHSELNLSSLELGDSALYFCASSWGQGIGSYNEQFFGPGTRLTVL.

J is TRBJ1-5 and V is TRBV12-3 or TRBV12-4; maybe TRBD1 (5 bases). This CDR3 spans 13 amino acids. V shed 8 bases and J shed 3 bases, with 11 bases lying between them. The CDR3 loop is CASAQGPNQPQHF. The CDR3 DNA reads TGTGCCAGCGCCCAGGGCCCCAATCAGCCCCAGCATTTT.

The chain is built from TRBV6-6 and TRBJ1-5, with 7 nucleotides matching TRBD1. CDR3 length: 16 residues. V shed 4 bases and J 4 bases; nucleotides not matched to a gene: 10. The germline V gene has CDR1 MNHNY and CDR2 SVGAGI (reference sequence). Written as DNA, the CDR3 is TGTGCCAGCAGTTCTAGGGCAGGGGGAATTAATCAGCCCCAGCATTTT. Its protein is CASSSRAGGINQPQHF.

The rearrangement joins TRBV6-5 to TRBJ1-1; 7 bases are a match to TRBD1. The CDR3 runs 14 residues. Germline CDR1 and CDR2: MNHEY and SVGAGI. After removal of 6 bases from V and 5 bases from J, the junction contained 9 bases not matched to a gene. CDR3 protein: CASSSETGQTEAFF. The CDR3, as DNA: TGTGCCAGCAGCAGCGAGACAGGGCAAACTGAAGCTTTCTTT.

The gene calls are TRBV5-1 and TRBJ1-1; unclear D gene. This CDR3 spans 15 amino acids. Germline lookup yields CDR1 SGHRS and CDR2 YFSETQ. V lost 0 bases to trimming and J lost 0 bases, with 9 bases between them. CDR3 nucleotide sequence: TGCGCCAGCAGCTTGGTCCCGGACTTGAACACTGAAGCTTTCTTT. It codes for CASSLVPDLNTEAFF.

V is TRBV14 and J is TRBJ1-3; D unclear. The CDR3 extends over 15 amino acids. V was pared by 0 bases and J by 7 bases, with 13 bases between. The germline V gene has CDR1 SGHDN and CDR2 FVKESK. The CDR3 is CASSQEIPTRNTIYF. The CDR3, as DNA: TGTGCCAGCAGCCAAGAAATACCAACGAGGAACACCATATATTTT.

V gene TRBV2 combines with J gene TRBJ2-1, with 14 positions matching TRBD2. In germline, CDR1 is SNHLY, CDR2 FYNNEI. Unmatched junction bases numbered 8, after V lost 7 bases and J lost 6 bases. The CDR3 consists of 16 residues. The CDR3 sequence is CASTLTTSGGANEQFF. CDR3 in DNA: TGTGCCAGCACCTTAACGACTAGCGGGGGGGCCAATGAGCAGTTCTTC.

The chain uses TRBV11-3 and TRBJ2-3, with no clear D. Germline CDR1 and CDR2: SGHNT and YENEEA. V lost 1 base and J 5 bases, leaving 10 bases between the germline ends. The CDR3 has 14 residues. The DNA of the CDR3 is TGTGCCAGCAGCTTAGTTTCAACGGGAGATACGCAGTATTTT. Amino acids: CASSLVSTGDTQYF.

The chain recombines TRBV13 with TRBJ2-1; D gene uncertain. The germline V gene has CDR1 PRHDT and CDR2 FYEKMQ (reference sequence). V was clipped by 0 bases and J by 9 bases, with 3 bases between them. The CDR3 is 11 amino acids. The CDR3 DNA sequence: TGTGCCAGCAGCTTAGGGGCTGAGCAGTTCTTC. It encodes CASSLGAEQFF. Looking up the rest from reference TRBV13 and TRBJ2-1 gives the full variable domain: AAGVIQSPRHLIKEKRETATLKCYPIPRHDTVYWYQQGPGQDPQFLISFYEKMQSDKGSIPDRFSAQQFSDYHSELNMSSLELGDSALYFCASSLGAEQFFGPGTRLTVL.

The sample holds one count of this clone. CDR3 amino acids: CASSLLLAGGKDTQYF. The DNA of the CDR3 is TGTGCCAGCAGCCTCCTTTTAGCGGGGGGGAAAGATACGCAGTATTTT. This chain uses TRBV9 with TRBJ2-3; 11 positions agree with TRBD2. The CDR3 sequence is 16 residues long. Trimming at V came to 4 bases and at J to 5 bases, leaving 9 bases not matched to a gene. Germline CDR1 is SGDLS and CDR2 is YYNGEE.

Worth noting for this clone: The junction and the germline gene differ at one end; a read error may be behind it. This chain joins TRBV16 and TRBJ1-2; perhaps TRBD1 as D (6 bases). Per germline, CDR1 KGHSY and CDR2 FQNENV. CDR3 length: 14 residues. The CDR3 sequence: CASSLNRDNHGYTF. The DNA for the CDR3 is TGTGCCAGCAGCTTGAACAGGGATAACCATGGCTACACCTTC.

This clone was detected only once. V usage is TRBV3-1 (or the pseudogene TRBV3-2) and J usage is TRBJ2-1, with 13 bases that match TRBD2. The CDR3 runs 18 residues. CDR1 and CDR2 (germline): LGHDT, YNNKEL (reference sequence). With 4 bases clipped from V and 6 bases from J, the junction kept 12 bases outside the gene matches. CDR3 sequence (DNA): TGTGCCAGCAGCCGAATCGGACTAGCGGGGGCCGGGAGCAATGAGCAGTTCTTC. Its protein is CASSRIGLAGAGSNEQFF.

The J gene is TRBJ2-7, the V gene TRBV3-1 (or the pseudogene TRBV3-2), with a possible D match to TRBD1 (6 bases). With 3 bases removed from V and 4 bases from J, the gap between germline ends came to 10 bases. The CDR3 is 13 amino acids. Germline loops: CDR1 LGHDT, CDR2 YNNKEL (reference sequence). CDR3 sequence: CASSHLTGYEQYF. CDR3 DNA: TGTGCCAGCAGCCACTTGACAGGTTACGAGCAGTACTTC.